A few counts support the clone carrying this TCR beta chain. The data were taken from a study of PD-1 blockade in mismatch repair-deficient tumors. The repertoire was sequenced with immunoSEQ multiplex PCR; TCRdb's copy has only in-frame clones and lacks some. The data contain roughly 80,000 clones, over 70% of them singletons. The CDR3 is made up of 12 amino acids. The V gene lost 4 bases and the J gene lost 10 bases, with 16 bases spanning the gap. Germline V lookup: CDR1 GTSNPN, CDR2 SVGIG (reference sequence). The chain employs TRBV30 and TRBJ1-1; D is undetermined. The TCR originated in an adult with mismatch repair-deficient cancer. Sequenced here: peripheral blood, sampled 12 weeks after starting pembrolizumab. The CDR3, as DNA: TGTGCCTGGATGCACGAGGTCAGAGGAGCTTTCTTT. Its translation: CAWMHEVRGAFF.